The 29 T cell receptor beta chains in this list originate from one sample, sequenced in a study of OX40 agonist ivuxolimab in advanced cancers. Library construction relied on the immunoSEQ multiplex PCR assay. Here the immuneACCESS table is served through TCRdb, limited to in-frame sequences with V and J called. Missing clones are a known gap in these copies; in checked studies unresolved V genes cover under half, and the rest lacks a known reason. The sample table contains 50,000 to 65,000 clones; only one count was recorded for approximately 91% of them. Around 25% of the sample comes from the top ten. The starting material was CD4+ or CD8+ T cells sorted from blood, obtained in a trial of the OX40 agonist ivuxolimab. These receptors came from an adult with an advanced solid tumor such as melanoma, head and neck, liver or kidney cancer.

J is TRBJ2-5 and V is TRBV28; D uncertain. Looked up from germline, CDR1 is MDHEN and CDR2 is SYDVKM. V dropped 5 bases and J dropped 1 base, with 11 bases sitting between them. The CDR3 contains 14 residues. The CDR3 loop reads CASSPGRFQETQYF. The CDR3 nucleotides are TGTGCCAGCAGTCCAGGCCGTTTCCAAGAGACCCAGTACTTC.

Points on this clone: The germline gene is not matched at one end of the junction; a read error may be the cause. The rearrangement links TRBV7-7 to TRBJ2-5; D is unresolved. The CDR3 has 13 residues. Germline V CDR1 and CDR2: SSHAT, FNYEAQ (reference sequence). The CDR3 is CASSLWGQETQYF. The DNA of the CDR3 is TGTGCTAGCAGCTTATGGGGCCAAGAGACCCAGTACTTC.

This chain connects TRBV2 to TRBJ2-2; 9 positions agree with TRBD1. With V trimmed by 9 bases and J by 4 bases, 3 bases remained unmatched. CDR1 SNHLY and CDR2 FYNNEI come from the germline V gene. This CDR3 is built from 13 residues. CDR3 bases: TGTGCCAGGGGACAGGGAATCACCGGGGAGCTGTTTTTT. Protein: CARGQGITGELFF.

The chain joins TRBV6-5 to TRBJ2-7; D unclear. Germline lookup yields CDR1 MNHEY and CDR2 SVGAGI. The CDR3 consists of 13 residues. Trimming cost V 6 bases and J 2 bases, with 11 bases left between them. CDR3 nucleotides: TGTGCCAGCAGCCCGAAAGGGCCCTACGAGCAGTACTTC. Encoded protein: CASSPKGPYEQYF.

J is TRBJ2-7 and V is TRBV7-3; D is possibly TRBD1 or TRBD2 (5 bases each). Germline-derived CDR1 and CDR2 are SGHTA and FQGTGA. The CDR3 is 15 amino acids. V dropped 2 bases and J dropped 5 bases, with 16 bases sitting between them. This CDR3 is CASSLRVHGAHEQYF. CDR3 nucleotide sequence: TGTGCCAGCAGCTTACGCGTTCACGGGGCCCACGAGCAGTACTTC.

V and J are TRBV19 and TRBJ2-2; TRBD2 matches at 9 bases. The CDR3 contains 13 residues. Germline V CDR1 and CDR2: LNHDA, SQIVND (reference sequence). The ends lost 8 bases at V and 6 bases at J; junction bases unmatched: 4. The CDR3 loop reads CASSAGGAGELFF. CDR3 coding DNA: TGTGCCAGTTCGGCGGGAGGGGCCGGGGAGCTGTTTTTT. The full variable domain, rest sourced from reference TRBV19 and TRBJ2-2, is DGGITQSPKYLFRKEGQNVTLSCEQNLNHDAMYWYRQDPGQGLRLIYYSQIVNDFQKGDIAEGYSVSREKKESFPLTVTSAQKNPTAFYLCASSAGGAGELFFGEGSRLTVL.

This clone showed up just a few times. The CDR3 region is CASSLGDYEQYF. The CDR3 DNA is TGCGCCAGCAGCTTGGGGGACTACGAGCAGTACTTC. The chain uses TRBV5-1 and TRBJ2-7, with no clear D. V was cut by 0 bases and J by 3 bases, with 4 bases left in between. The CDR3 runs to 12 residues. Germline V gives CDR1 SGHRS, CDR2 YFSETQ.

As to this clone: The sample carries other DNA sequences with the same CDR3. V gene TRBV5-4 combines with J gene TRBJ2-7; D gene unclear. The CDR3 covers 12 residues. With 0 bases removed from V and 4 bases from J, the gap between germline ends came to 5 bases. Germline CDR1 SGHNT, CDR2 YYREEE (reference sequence). CDR3 sequence: CASSLGGYEQYF. DNA of the CDR3: TGTGCCAGCAGCTTGGGGGGATACGAGCAGTACTTC.

This clone came up once. J is TRBJ2-5 and V is TRBV28, with TRBD2 matching 11 bases. The J call is doubtful: the DNA matches TRBJ2-7 better. Germline CDR1 MDHEN, CDR2 SYDVKM. This CDR3 region has 14 residues. CDR3 protein: CASSDRLAGYEQYF. The CDR3 coding sequence is TGTGCCAGCAGTGATCGACTAGCGGGGTACGAGCAGTACTTC.

The chain recombines TRBV11-2 with TRBJ1-1, with D perhaps TRBD1 (5 bases). Trimming removed 5 bases at V and 2 bases at J, with 15 bases between. The CDR3 consists of 15 residues. Per the germline V gene, CDR1 is SGHAT and CDR2 is FQNNGV. CDR3 sequence: CASSQTGHPNTEAFF. The CDR3 nucleotides are TGTGCCAGCAGCCAGACTGGACATCCTAACACTGAAGCTTTCTTT.

The rearrangement links TRBV6-5 to TRBJ2-1, with a weak D call TRBD2 (6 bases). Germline CDR1 reads MNHEY; CDR2 reads SVGAGI. The CDR3 sequence is 12 residues long. Between the trimmed V and J ends, which lost 6 bases and 3 bases, there was a span of 6 bases. The CDR3 sequence is CASSGSYNEQFF. The CDR3 DNA is TGTGCCAGCAGCGGGAGCTACAATGAGCAGTTCTTC.

The J gene is TRBJ2-5, the V gene TRBV4-3, with 8 positions matching TRBD1. With 5 bases clipped from V and 5 bases from J, the junction kept 10 bases outside the gene matches. The CDR3 is made up of 15 amino acids. The germline V gene encodes CDR1 LGHNA and CDR2 YSLEER. The CDR3 region has the DNA TGCGCCAGCAGCAGGGGACAGGCCGAGGGGGAGACCCAGTACTTC. Translated: CASSRGQAEGETQYF.

The chain uses TRBV9 and TRBJ2-1; D not resolved. The germline V gene encodes CDR1 SGDLS and CDR2 YYNGEE. V was shortened by 0 bases and J by 8 bases, with 6 bases between the two germline ends. This CDR3 has 12 amino acids. The CDR3 bases are TGTGCCAGCAGCGTAGGTTACGATGAGCAGTTCTTC. Amino acid sequence: CASSVGYDEQFF.

This sequence joins TRBV30 and TRBJ2-7, with 11 bases aligning to TRBD2. CDR1 GTSNPN and CDR2 SVGIG come from the germline V gene (reference sequence). The CDR3 runs 15 residues. The ends lost 3 bases at V and 5 bases at J; junction bases unmatched: 9. This chain's CDR3 is CAWRGGRLAGNEQYF. Written as DNA, the CDR3 is TGTGCCTGGAGGGGGGGGAGACTAGCGGGAAACGAGCAGTACTTC.

This chain links TRBV2 with TRBJ2-3; 8 positions match TRBD1. The junction had 12 bases not matched to a gene; V was cut back by 11 bases and J by 8 bases. Germline V gene data show CDR1 as SNHLY and CDR2 as FYNNEI. This CDR3 has 13 amino acids. In nucleotides, the CDR3 is TGTGCCCCAAGGGACAGGAACCTAGGTACGCAGTATTTT. This translates into CAPRDRNLGTQYF.

The V call is TRBV28, the J call TRBJ1-2, with 8 bases that match TRBD1. The germline gives CDR1 MDHEN, CDR2 SYDVKM. CDR3 length: 13 residues. The junction had 7 bases not matched to a gene; V was cut back by 5 bases and J by 8 bases. This CDR3 reads CASSNPGGGGYTF. CDR3 bases: TGTGCCAGCAGTAATCCAGGGGGCGGCGGCTACACCTTC.

The chain carries TRBV19 and TRBJ2-3; D is uncertain. The CDR3 runs 15 residues. Germline V gene sequence: CDR1 LNHDA, CDR2 SQIVND (reference sequence). The ends were cut back, 3 bases at V and 0 bases at J, with 10 bases in the middle. In nucleotides, the CDR3 is TGTGCCAGTAGTATGTGGACGACTAGCACAGATACGCAGTATTTT. Amino acids: CASSMWTTSTDTQYF.

This clone is a singleton in its sample. The J gene is TRBJ1-1, the V gene TRBV27; a possible D gene is TRBD1 (6 bases). This CDR3 is 15 amino acids long. Between the trimmed V and J ends, which lost 3 bases and 2 bases, there was a span of 13 bases. The V gene's germline CDR1 is MNHEY and CDR2 SMNVEV (reference sequence). Here the CDR3 reads CASSLSGGANTEAFF. The CDR3 DNA is TGTGCCAGCAGTTTGTCTGGGGGGGCCAACACTGAAGCTTTCTTT.

The chain has TRBV19 and TRBJ2-7, with 13 bases aligning to TRBD2. J gave up 6 bases and V 5 bases, and 7 bases lay outside the gene matches. The CDR3 consists of 15 residues. CDR1 is LNHDA, CDR2 SQIVND, per germline (reference sequence). CDR3 in amino acids: CASSSRTSGSLEQYF. DNA of the CDR3: TGTGCCAGTAGTTCCAGGACTAGCGGGAGTCTCGAGCAGTACTTC. Together with reference TRBV19 and TRBJ2-7, the CDR3 gives the full variable domain: DGGITQSPKYLFRKEGQNVTLSCEQNLNHDAMYWYRQDPGQGLRLIYYSQIVNDFQKGDIAEGYSVSREKKESFPLTVTSAQKNPTAFYLCASSSRTSGSLEQYFGPGTRLTVT.

The V gene is TRBV11-1, the J gene TRBJ2-2, with TRBD1 identical over 7 bases. Germline assignment: CDR1 SGHAT and CDR2 FQDESV (reference sequence). The CDR3 covers 15 residues. V lost 2 bases to trimming and J lost 6 bases; unmatched junction nucleotides: 6. The CDR3 coding sequence is TGTGCCAGCAGCTTAAACAGGGGCTGGGCCGGGGAGCTGTTTTTT. Translated: CASSLNRGWAGELFF.

The chain has TRBV19 and TRBJ2-7, with TRBD1 identical over 7 bases. CDR1 and CDR2 (germline): LNHDA, SQIVND (reference sequence). With 4 bases clipped from V and 4 bases from J, the junction kept 10 bases outside the gene matches. This CDR3 has 15 residues. The CDR3 region has the DNA TGTGCCAGTAGTACTTCATCCGGGACAGTGTACGAGCAGTACTTC. Translated, it gives CASSTSSGTVYEQYF.

The chain carries TRBV13 and TRBJ2-5; TRBD2 aligns across 7 bases. V lost 5 bases to trimming and J lost 4 bases; unmatched junction nucleotides: 7. Germline V lookup: CDR1 PRHDT, CDR2 FYEKMQ (reference sequence). The length of the CDR3 is 14 residues. The CDR3 DNA reads as TGTGCCAGCAGCCTCTGGCGGGAGATAGAGACCCAGTACTTC. It encodes CASSLWREIETQYF.

J is TRBJ2-7 and V is TRBV18; 7 bases agree with TRBD1. Unmatched junction bases numbered 12, after V lost 6 bases and J lost 4 bases. The length of the CDR3 is 15 residues. Germline CDR1 and CDR2: KGHSH and LQKENI. CDR3 loop: CASSSSRDSYYEQYF. The CDR3 coding sequence is TGTGCCAGCTCTTCATCTCGGGACAGTTATTACGAGCAGTACTTC.

The chain's CDR3 is CASSLIFDPYEQYF. CDR3 nucleotides: TGTGCCAGCAGCTTAATCTTCGACCCCTACGAGCAGTACTTC. The chain carries TRBV13 and TRBJ2-7; D not certain. The CDR3 is 14 residues long. Germline V CDR1 and CDR2: PRHDT, FYEKMQ (reference sequence). Trimming removed 2 bases at V and 2 bases at J, with 10 bases between.

DNA for the CDR3: TGTGCCAGCAGTTGGGGCGGACTAGTTGGTTACAATGAGCAGTTCTTC. Translating gives CASSWGGLVGYNEQFF. The chain couples TRBV28 to TRBJ2-1; 7 bases are shared with TRBD2. The CDR3 spans 16 residues. CDR1 and CDR2 from the germline V gene are MDHEN and SYDVKM. The V gene end was trimmed by 4 bases and the J gene end by 4 bases; junction bases not matched to a gene: 10.

A single count supports this clone. This sequence joins TRBV6-5 and TRBJ1-1, with D tentatively TRBD1 (6 bases). This CDR3 has 15 amino acids. CDR1 and CDR2 (germline): MNHEY, SVGAGI. Trimming took off 6 bases at V and 1 base at J, with 15 bases between the two ends. Here the CDR3 DNA reads TGTGCCAGCAGGGGGGGACACCACAAGAACACTGAAGCTTTCTTT. Translating it yields CASRGGHHKNTEAFF.

This chain uses TRBV28 with TRBJ1-2; 8 bases fit TRBD1. Germline V gene data show CDR1 as MDHEN and CDR2 as SYDVKM. V lost 5 bases and J lost 6; bases outside the gene matches: 11. The CDR3 is 15 residues long. CDR3 DNA sequence: TGTGCCAGCAGTCCTGGACAGGGAAGGTGGGATGGCTACACCTTC. Residues: CASSPGQGRWDGYTF.

The J gene is TRBJ2-5, the V gene TRBV6-5, with TRBD1 identical over 8 bases. There are 13 residues in the CDR3. CDR1 is MNHEY, CDR2 SVGAGI, per germline. Trimming at V came to 6 bases and at J to 5 bases, leaving 5 bases not matched to a gene. CDR3 sequence: CASSSRTGETQYF. The CDR3 region has the DNA TGTGCCAGCAGCTCAAGGACAGGGGAGACCCAGTACTTC.

This chain uses TRBV19 with TRBJ2-7, with a tentative D call TRBD2 (6 bases). This CDR3 is built from 14 residues. Germline-derived CDR1 and CDR2 are LNHDA and SQIVND (reference sequence). V was pared by 3 bases and J by 2 bases, with 11 bases between. The CDR3 region has the DNA TGTGCCAGTAGTATGGGACTTCGGCCCTACGAGCAGTACTTC. Translated, it gives CASSMGLRPYEQYF.